These T cell receptor beta chains were read from a single sample in a study of blood T cell repertoires in COVID-19. Only in-frame clones appear in the TCRdb table, and some are missing; sequencing was by immunoSEQ multiplex PCR. The table lists 110,000 or so clones, approximately 87% of them singletons. Source material: peripheral blood. The receptor set was obtained from a man between 65 and 85 years old who had recovered from COVID-19. CDR3s include the opening cysteine and the closing phenylalanine or tryptophan. The D gene is left open where the match is weak. The listing skips clone size in some rows; elsewhere it reads once, few, many or a size class.

d_gene: .
v_gene: TRBV28
abundance: .
j_gene: TRBJ2-3
CDR3aa: CASEYGGRNTQYF
CDR3nt: TGTGCCAGCGAGTACGGCGGTAGAAATACGCAGTATTTT

d_gene: TRBD1
v_gene: TRBV28
abundance: .
j_gene: TRBJ1-3
CDR3aa: CASSSWGQIGNTIYF
CDR3nt: TGTGCCAGCAGTTCCTGGGGACAGATTGGAAACACCATATATTTT

d_gene: .
v_gene: TRBV6-2/TRBV6-3
abundance: .
j_gene: TRBJ1-5
CDR3aa: CASSYAGGGNQPQHF
CDR3nt: TGTGCCAGCAGTTATGCGGGAGGGGGAAATCAGCCCCAGCATTTT

d_gene: .
v_gene: TRBV6-1
abundance: once
j_gene: TRBJ1-5
CDR3aa: CASSEASQPQHF
CDR3nt: TGTGCCAGCAGTGAAGCCTCCCAGCCCCAGCATTTT

d_gene: .
v_gene: TRBV27
abundance: .
j_gene: TRBJ2-5
CDR3aa: CASSSTVPPGTQYF
CDR3nt: TGTGCCAGCAGTTCGACAGTGCCCCCAGGGACCCAGTACTTC

d_gene: TRBD1
v_gene: TRBV5-6
abundance: .
j_gene: TRBJ2-2
CDR3aa: CASSVDRGRDTGELFF
CDR3nt: TGTGCCAGCAGCGTGGACAGGGGGCGCGACACCGGGGAGCTGTTTTTT

d_gene: .
v_gene: TRBV7-3
abundance: .
j_gene: TRBJ2-7
CDR3aa: CASSLISGAEQYF
CDR3nt: TGTGCCAGCAGCTTAATCTCAGGGGCCGAGCAGTACTTC

d_gene: .
v_gene: TRBV5-3
abundance: .
j_gene: TRBJ1-2
CDR3aa: CARSLEVAEYGYTF
CDR3nt: TGTGCCAGAAGCTTGGAGGTAGCGGAATATGGCTACACCTTC

d_gene: .
v_gene: TRBV4-3
abundance: .
j_gene: TRBJ2-2
CDR3aa: CASSQDWISGSDTGELFF
CDR3nt: TGCGCCAGCAGCCAAGATTGGATCTCCGGGAGTGACACCGGGGAGCTGTTTTTT

d_gene: .
v_gene: TRBV11-2
abundance: .
j_gene: TRBJ2-1
CDR3aa: CASSLRTAYNEQFF
CDR3nt: TGTGCCAGCAGCTTAAGGACAGCCTACAATGAGCAGTTCTTC

d_gene: .
v_gene: TRBV14
abundance: .
j_gene: TRBJ2-5
CDR3aa: CASSRGQRLWETQYF
CDR3nt: TGTGCCAGCAGCCGCGGTCAGCGGTTATGGGAGACCCAGTACTTC

d_gene: TRBD1
v_gene: TRBV7-8
abundance: .
j_gene: TRBJ1-1
CDR3aa: CASSIMGQGSEAFF
CDR3nt: TGTGCCAGCAGCATCATGGGACAGGGATCGGAAGCTTTCTTT

d_gene: .
v_gene: TRBV19
abundance: .
j_gene: TRBJ1-5
CDR3aa: CASSIAGGNQPQHF
CDR3nt: TGTGCCAGTAGTATCGCAGGTGGGAATCAGCCCCAGCATTTT

d_gene: TRBD1
v_gene: TRBV2
abundance: few
j_gene: TRBJ1-5
CDR3aa: CASSGTGGRNQPQHF
CDR3nt: TGTGCCAGCAGTGGGACAGGGGGACGCAATCAGCCCCAGCATTTT

d_gene: TRBD2
v_gene: TRBV27
abundance: once
j_gene: TRBJ2-2
CDR3aa: CASSLSGTSGSSGELFF
CDR3nt: TGTGCCAGCAGTTTATCGGGGACTAGCGGTTCTTCGGGGGAGCTGTTTTTT

d_gene: TRBD1
v_gene: TRBV28
abundance: .
j_gene: TRBJ1-2
CDR3aa: CAIGRDRGLGYTF
CDR3nt: TGTGCCATAGGAAGGGACAGGGGGCTTGGCTACACCTTC

d_gene: .
v_gene: TRBV2
abundance: .
j_gene: TRBJ2-7
CDR3aa: CASSPSVNEQYF
CDR3nt: TGTGCCAGCAGTCCCTCAGTAAACGAGCAGTACTTC

d_gene: .
v_gene: TRBV5-4
abundance: .
j_gene: TRBJ2-5
CDR3aa: CASSLSRGAGETQYF
CDR3nt: TGTGCCAGCAGCTTGTCTCGGGGGGCCGGTGAGACCCAGTACTTC

d_gene: .
v_gene: TRBV5-5
abundance: .
j_gene: TRBJ1-1
CDR3aa: CASSAYRVDTEAFF
CDR3nt: TGTGCCAGCAGCGCTTACAGGGTTGACACTGAAGCTTTCTTT

d_gene: .
v_gene: TRBV6-2/TRBV6-3
abundance: once
j_gene: TRBJ2-7
CDR3aa: CASSSQGGEQYF
CDR3nt: TGTGCCAGCAGCTCACAGGGCGGCGAGCAGTACTTC

d_gene: TRBD1
v_gene: TRBV5-1
abundance: .
j_gene: TRBJ1-2
CDR3aa: CASSSGQGDGYTF
CDR3nt: TGCGCCAGCAGCTCGGGACAGGGGGATGGCTACACCTTC

d_gene: TRBD2
v_gene: TRBV15
abundance: .
j_gene: TRBJ2-1
CDR3aa: CATSRGVAGALNEQFF
CDR3nt: TGTGCCACCAGCAGGGGGGTGGCGGGAGCATTAAATGAGCAGTTCTTC

d_gene: .
v_gene: TRBV15
abundance: .
j_gene: TRBJ1-1
CDR3aa: CATSRDLSVTTEAFF
CDR3nt: TGTGCCACCAGCAGAGATTTAAGCGTGACCACTGAAGCTTTCTTT

d_gene: TRBD1
v_gene: TRBV4-1
abundance: .
j_gene: TRBJ2-1
CDR3aa: CASSHETGFYNEQFF
CDR3nt: TGCGCCAGCAGCCATGAGACAGGGTTCTACAATGAGCAGTTCTTC

d_gene: .
v_gene: TRBV6-2/TRBV6-3
abundance: .
j_gene: TRBJ2-7
CDR3aa: CASSYPLETASSYEQYF
CDR3nt: TGTGCCAGCAGTTACCCGCTGGAGACAGCGAGCTCCTACGAGCAGTACTTC

d_gene: TRBD1
v_gene: TRBV28
abundance: .
j_gene: TRBJ2-1
CDR3aa: CASSLWDRVHEQFF
CDR3nt: TGTGCCAGCAGTTTATGGGACAGGGTCCATGAGCAGTTCTTC

d_gene: .
v_gene: TRBV28
abundance: .
j_gene: TRBJ2-7
CDR3aa: CASRTGQNYEQYF
CDR3nt: TGTGCCAGCAGGACGGGACAAAACTACGAGCAGTACTTC

d_gene: TRBD2
v_gene: TRBV24-1
abundance: once
j_gene: TRBJ2-5
CDR3aa: CATSDSLAAETQYF
CDR3nt: TGTGCCACCAGTGATAGTCTAGCGGCAGAGACCCAGTACTTC

d_gene: .
v_gene: TRBV6-5
abundance: once
j_gene: TRBJ1-5
CDR3aa: CASCWTPGGDQPQHF
CDR3nt: TGTGCCAGCTGTTGGACCCCTGGAGGGGATCAGCCCCAGCATTTT

d_gene: TRBD1
v_gene: TRBV12-5
abundance: few
j_gene: TRBJ1-1
CDR3aa: CARTRQGVNTEAFF
CDR3nt: TGTGCTAGGACCCGACAGGGGGTAAACACTGAAGCTTTCTTT